The subject of this entry is one T cell receptor beta chain. Its target is not known. The study sampled nominally healthy donors, though unrecorded immune exposures were likely. This PCR relied on a set of 60 Vbeta primers and 13 Jbeta primers. Some clones are missing from TCRdb's copy, which holds only in-frame ones; the method was immunoSEQ multiplex PCR. Among about 93,000 clones, around 80% were seen once, and the ten largest hold under 0.75%. The source of the sample is a study of cytomegalovirus exposure and HLA in healthy donors. With 5 bases clipped from V and 3 bases from J, the junction kept 1 base outside the gene matches. Germline CDR1 SGHTA, CDR2 FQGNSA. CDR3 length: 15 residues. Whole-study results and caveats: Cytomegalovirus-associated status was assigned to about 170 TCR beta chains. Most TCRs appeared rarely, but some public TCRs recurred in many donors. Cytomegalovirus status was reportedly diagnosed by the classifier with high specificity and sensitivity.

This receptor was taken from a man younger than 40 in good health and CMV-seronegative. Material: PBMCs. The J gene is TRBJ2-2, the V gene TRBV7-2; 12 bases are shared with TRBD2. CDR3 nucleotide sequence: TGTGCCAGCAGCCGGACTAGCGGGGACACCGGGGAGCTGTTTTTT. As protein: CASSRTSGDTGELFF.